This T cell receptor beta chain was retrieved from a study of T cell changes during pregnancy in multiple sclerosis. Sequencing used immunoSEQ multiplex PCR; TCRdb keeps in-frame clones, though not all of them. The profile covers about 66,000 clones, with about 91% appearing a single time and roughly 5.2% taken by the ten largest. This material consisted of CD8+ T cells from peripheral blood mononuclear cells, taken before pregnancy. This clonotype was obtained from a female donor with multiple sclerosis, enrolled in a pregnancy study.

The CDR3 spells CASSPPMLSAFGSGVGEQETQYF. Written as DNA, the CDR3 is TGCGCCAGCAGCCCTCCGATGTTGTCTGCGTTCGGCTCGGGGGTTGGGGAACAAGAGACCCAGTACTTC. The chain employs TRBV5-1 and TRBJ2-5, with D perhaps matching TRBD2 (6 bases). V was pared by 4 bases and J by 2 bases, with 39 bases between. Germline lookup yields CDR1 SGHRS and CDR2 YFSETQ. This CDR3 has 23 residues.